The present TCR beta chain was sequenced within a study of blood T cell repertoires in COVID-19. Only in-frame clones appear in the TCRdb table, and some are missing; sequencing was by immunoSEQ multiplex PCR. The data hold some 120,000 clones, with about four fifths observed a single time. Sequencing was done on a sample of peripheral blood. This clonotype was obtained from a young man with COVID-19, enrolled during active disease.

Written as DNA, the CDR3 is TGTGCCACCAGATCCTCAGGGGGTGGCTATGGCTACACCTTC. It codes for CATRSSGGGYGYTF. The chain links TRBV15 to TRBJ1-2, with 7 positions matching TRBD1. Germline trimming cut 6 bases from V and 4 bases from J; bases unmatched to any gene: 8. The CDR3 has 14 amino acids. The germline gives CDR1 LNHNV, CDR2 YYDKDF (reference sequence).